What follows are 27 T cell receptor beta chains derived from one specimen sequenced in a study of circulating CD8 cells and anti-PD-1 response in melanoma. TCR libraries were prepared from around 15 ng of total RNA with the QIAseq Immune Repertoire TCR panel. TCRdb re-called the reads with MiXCR, one entry per CDR3 protein. The sample consists of hundreds of distinct CDR3 sequences, 4.5% to 7% of them appearing once. From live CD3+CD8+TCRalphabeta+ cells, four PD-1 and/or TIGIT subsets were sorted. Sequencing was performed on CD8+ T cells from PBMCs, taken at baseline or after one month of anti-PD-1 therapy (not recorded which). The source is a human donor with melanoma.

This clonotype qualifies as large. The chain's CDR3 is CASSAPPTGFNEQYF. CDR3 nucleotides: TGTGCCAGCAGTGCCCCACCGACAGGGTTCAACGAGCAGTACTTC. The genes are TRBV28 and TRBJ2-7; 7 nucleotides line up with TRBD1. J gave up 5 bases and V 5 bases, and 12 bases lay outside the gene matches. Germline values: CDR1 MDHEN, CDR2 SYDVKM. The CDR3 spans 15 residues.

By proportion, this clonotype is large. The chain joins TRBV5-5 to TRBJ2-3; 10 bases agree with TRBD1. Unmatched junction bases numbered 2, after V lost 3 bases and J lost 4 bases. The CDR3 sequence is 14 residues long. From germline, CDR1 is SGHKS and CDR2 YYEKEE (reference sequence). CDR3 sequence reads: CASSSGQGADTQYF. CDR3 coding DNA: TGTGCCAGCAGCTCCGGACAGGGGGCAGATACGCAGTATTTT. Variable domain in full (rest from reference TRBV5-5 and TRBJ2-3): DAGVTQSPTHLIKTRGQQVTLRCSPISGHKSVSWYQQVLGQGPQFIFQYYEKEERGRGNFPDRFSARQFPNYSSELNVNALLLGDSALYLCASSSGQGADTQYFGPGTRLTVL.

Within the sample, this clonotype is medium-sized. V usage is TRBV19 and J usage is TRBJ2-1; TRBD1 matches 10 bases. The length of the CDR3 is 15 residues. V gave up 2 bases and J gave up 3 bases; unmatched junction bases: 1. Germline CDR1 is LNHDA and CDR2 is SQIVND (reference sequence). CDR3 loop: CASSIRDRGYNEQFF. The CDR3 DNA sequence: TGTGCCAGTAGTATAAGGGACAGGGGCTACAATGAGCAGTTCTTC.

This clonotype ranks as large. This chain joins TRBV5-4 and TRBJ2-3, with 11 nucleotides matching TRBD2. The ends lost 4 bases at V and 2 bases at J; junction bases unmatched: 6. Germline V gene lookup returns CDR1 SGHNT and CDR2 YYREEE (reference sequence). This CDR3 region has 16 residues. The CDR3 DNA follows: TGTGCCAGCAGCCAGTTACTAGCGGGGGACACAGATACGCAGTATTTT. It yields the protein CASSQLLAGDTDTQYF.

Sample share makes this clonotype large. Germline and junction disagree at one end, which may indicate a read error. The rearrangement uses TRBV19 and TRBJ2-7; D is perhaps TRBD2 (6 bases). The CDR3 spans 16 residues. CDR1 and CDR2 (germline): LNHDA, SQIVND (reference sequence). As DNA, the CDR3 is TGTGCCAGTAGTGTTGTTCACGGGGGAATTCTGAACGAGCAGTATTTC. Amino acid sequence: CASSVVHGGILNEQYF. Looking up the rest from reference TRBV19 and TRBJ2-7 gives the full variable domain: DGGITQSPKYLFRKEGQNVTLSCEQNLNHDAMYWYRQDPGQGLRLIYYSQIVNDFQKGDIAEGYSVSREKKESFPLTVTSAQKNPTAFYLCASSVVHGGILNEQYFGPGTRLTVT.

By sample share, this clonotype is large. Because the CDR3's place on the DNA is in doubt, the DNA is left out and the CDR3 is given as listed by TCRdb. The V gene is TRBV29-1, the J gene TRBJ2-1; the D segment call TRBD2 is taken from the table without a DNA check. The CDR3 is 11 residues long, ends included. Germline V gene lookup returns CDR1 SQVTM and CDR2 ANQGSEA. The CDR3 region is CSVGTGTLTDF.

This clonotype was observed a few times. This may be a read error, as it is one base from a much larger clone. The chain combines TRBV2 with TRBJ2-1; D is perhaps TRBD2 (5 bases). CDR1 and CDR2 from the germline V gene are SNHLY and FYNNEI. The CDR3 has 14 residues. CDR3 protein: CASYKRSSYIEQFF. CDR3 DNA: TGTGCCAGCTATAAGCGGAGCTCCTACATTGAGCAGTTCTTC.

By proportion, this clonotype is medium-sized. The chain combines TRBV12-3 or TRBV12-4 with TRBJ2-7; D unclear. The CDR3 runs 13 residues. The V end was cut by 0 bases, the J end by 2 bases, with 5 bases between. The CDR3 loop reads CASSLAAPYEQYF. CDR3 DNA sequence: TGTGCCAGCAGTTTAGCGGCACCCTACGAGCAGTACTTC.

This clonotype qualifies as medium-sized. The rearrangement uses TRBV14 and TRBJ2-1; TRBD2 aligns across 13 bases. Germline lookup yields CDR1 SGHDN and CDR2 FVKESK. The CDR3 runs to 14 residues. The ends lost 0 bases at V and 13 bases at J; junction bases unmatched: 3. The CDR3: CASSQELAGGLQFF. Written as DNA, the CDR3 is TGTGCCAGCAGCCAAGAACTAGCGGGGGGGCTCCAGTTCTTC.

This clonotype is labeled medium-sized. V and J are TRBV29-1 and TRBJ2-7, with D possibly matching TRBD2 (6 bases). V was cut by 7 bases and J by 0 bases, with 19 bases left in between. The CDR3 is 15 residues long. In germline, CDR1 is SQVTM, CDR2 ANQGSEA. The CDR3 sequence is CSEKVPGEGSYEQYF. For the CDR3, the DNA is TGCAGCGAGAAGGTTCCGGGAGAAGGCTCCTACGAGCAGTACTTC.

This chain links TRBV19 with TRBJ1-1; D is unresolved. Germline loops: CDR1 LNHDA, CDR2 SQIVND (reference sequence). The CDR3 has 14 residues. Trimming removed 8 bases at V and 3 bases at J, with 16 bases between. CDR3 sequence (DNA): TGTGCCAGTCACAAAGGGAGTTCGTACACTGAAGCTTTCTTT. Translating gives CASHKGSSYTEAFF.

This clonotype is deemed medium-sized. The rearrangement joins TRBV20-1 to TRBJ1-5; TRBD1 agrees at 7 bases. Trimming at V came to 0 bases and at J to 0 bases, leaving 5 bases not matched to a gene. Germline CDR1 is DFQATT and CDR2 is SNEGSKA (reference sequence). The CDR3 covers 16 residues. CDR3 region: CSAREGGPYSNQPQHF. CDR3 nucleotides: TGCAGTGCTAGAGAAGGGGGCCCATATAGCAATCAGCCCCAGCATTTT.

By proportion, this clonotype is large (0.1 to 1%). The V call is TRBV28, the J call TRBJ2-7; 7 nucleotides match TRBD2. The CDR3 totals 14 residues. V lost 5 bases to trimming and J lost 2 bases; unmatched junction nucleotides: 6. CDR1 MDHEN and CDR2 SYDVKM come from the germline V gene. The CDR3, as DNA: TGTGCCAGCAGTCGAAGGACTAGTCCCTACGAGCAGTACTTC. The encoded protein is CASSRRTSPYEQYF.

The V call is TRBV5-5, the J call TRBJ2-1; D remains unclear. V dropped 4 bases and J dropped 9 bases, with 8 bases sitting between them. Germline V CDR1 and CDR2: SGHKS, YYEKEE (reference sequence). CDR3 length equals 11 residues. The CDR3 sequence: CASSERREQFF. The CDR3 region has the DNA TGTGCCAGCAGCGAGCGACGTGAGCAGTTCTTC.

This clonotype was counted a few times. At one of its ends the junction is not consistent with the germline gene, which may arise from a read error. This chain connects TRBV29-1 to TRBJ2-2; 13 positions agree with TRBD2. The CDR3 contains 14 residues. In germline, CDR1 is SQVTM, CDR2 ANQGSEA. The CDR3 sequence: CSATSGRGTGELVF. In DNA, the CDR3 is TGCAGCGCCACTAGCGGGAGGGGCACCGGGGAGCTGGTTTTT.

This clonotype rates as large. This chain's CDR3 is CSVTSGRGTGELFF. The CDR3 DNA reads as TGCAGCGTCACTAGCGGGAGGGGCACCGGGGAGCTGTTTTTT. The rearrangement uses TRBV29-1 and TRBJ2-2; 13 nucleotides line up with TRBD2. The germline gives CDR1 SQVTM, CDR2 ANQGSEA. The CDR3 is 14 residues long. The trim removed 6 bases at V and 4 bases at J, leaving 2 bases unmatched.

Notes on this clonotype: One end of the junction is discordant with germline, which a read error may explain. The chain carries TRBV28 and TRBJ2-7, with TRBD1 as a possible D gene (6 bases). This CDR3 contains 13 residues. The germline CDR1 and CDR2 sequences are MDHEN and SYDVKM. The CDR3 here is CASSSGVPYEQHF. The CDR3 DNA sequence: TGTGCCAGCAGTTCAGGGGTCCCCTACGAGCAGCACTTT.

By sample fraction, this clonotype is large. CDR3 nucleotide sequence: TGTGCCAGCAGTTTCTCCCCCGGGTATTTAGAAATTCAGTACTTC. Translated, it gives CASSFSPGYLEIQYF. The rearrangement joins TRBV27 to TRBJ2-4; D gene uncertain. The CDR3 spans 15 residues. The germline V and J ends were trimmed by 3 bases and 10 bases, with 19 bases remaining between them. Germline values: CDR1 MNHEY, CDR2 SMNVEV (reference sequence).

By proportion, this clonotype is large. CDR3 nucleotides: TGTGCCAGCAGCTTCGACAACCTCGAGCAGTTCTTC. Residues: CASSFDNLEQFF. This chain connects TRBV7-2 to TRBJ2-1; D is unclear. The CDR3 runs 12 residues. Germline V gene sequence: CDR1 SGHTA, CDR2 FQGNSA. Between the trimmed V and J ends, which lost 3 bases and 10 bases, there was a span of 10 bases.

In its sample, this clonotype is large. The gene calls are TRBV19 and TRBJ2-7; 11 positions match TRBD1. Germline CDR1 reads LNHDA; CDR2 reads SQIVND (reference sequence). The length of the CDR3 is 15 residues. V gave up 4 bases and J gave up 2 bases; unmatched junction bases: 4. CDR3 sequence reads: CASSKPGQGAYEQYF. The CDR3 DNA sequence: TGTGCCAGTAGTAAACCGGGACAGGGGGCCTACGAGCAGTACTTC.

This clonotype is labeled as large. J is TRBJ2-3 and V is TRBV4-1; D is undetermined. The germline CDR1 and CDR2 sequences are MGHRA and YSYEKL. V was cut by 1 base and J by 0 bases, with 8 bases left in between. The CDR3 loop spans 15 amino acids. CDR3 amino acids: CASSQGSPSTDTQYF. The DNA for the CDR3 is TGCGCCAGCAGCCAAGGGTCCCCGAGCACAGATACGCAGTATTTT.

This clonotype was counted between two and nine times. The rearrangement uses TRBV28 and TRBJ2-4, with 8 bases lining up with TRBD1. After removal of 6 bases from V and 8 bases from J, the junction contained 12 bases not matched to a gene. The germline V gene has CDR1 MDHEN and CDR2 SYDVKM. The CDR3 has 15 residues. The CDR3 sequence is CASSPRQGRRDIQYF. DNA of the CDR3: TGTGCCAGCAGCCCCCGACAGGGGAGAAGGGACATTCAGTACTTC.

This clonotype is large. The V gene is TRBV27, the J gene TRBJ2-7; D not resolved. Looked up from germline, CDR1 is MNHEY and CDR2 is SMNVEV (reference sequence). CDR3 length: 14 amino acids. Deletions cut 4 bases from V and 4 bases from J, with 14 bases between. The CDR3 protein is CASSSGWGTYEQYF. The CDR3 DNA sequence: TGTGCCAGCAGTTCTGGCTGGGGAACTTACGAGCAGTACTTC.

The V gene is TRBV7-3, the J gene TRBJ2-1; 8 nucleotides agree with TRBD2. J was trimmed by 6 bases and V by 5 bases; bases with no gene match: 6. CDR3 length equals 14 residues. Germline values: CDR1 SGHTA, CDR2 FQGTGA. As DNA, the CDR3 is TGTGCCAGCAGCCCAACCGGGGGGGGCAATGAGCAGTTCTTC. Protein product: CASSPTGGGNEQFF.

This clonotype ranks as large. The genes are TRBV7-3 and TRBJ2-5; D unresolved. Trimming took 5 bases from V and 2 from J, leaving 15 bases between them. The CDR3 contains 15 residues. The germline V gene has CDR1 SGHTA and CDR2 FQGTGA. The CDR3: CASSLVGGAQETQYF. The CDR3 region has the DNA TGTGCCAGCAGCCTAGTAGGCGGCGCTCAAGAGACCCAGTACTTC.

Sample share makes this clonotype medium-sized. This rearrangement joins TRBV12-3 or TRBV12-4 to TRBJ1-3, with unresolved D. Trimming removed 7 bases from V and 5 bases from J, with 12 bases in between. The CDR3 totals 13 residues. CDR3 sequence (DNA): TGTGCCAGCATTCTGCCCCCACGAAACACCATATATTTT. Translating gives CASILPPRNTIYF.

This clonotype is classed as medium-sized. This CDR3 is missing its conserved last phenylalanine or tryptophan, likely due to a read error. This chain connects TRBV29-1 to TRBJ2-2; 13 bases line up with TRBD2. The V gene's germline CDR1 is SQVTM and CDR2 ANQGSEA. V gave up 6 bases and J gave up 4 bases; unmatched junction bases: 2. This CDR3 is 14 amino acids long. CDR3 bases: TGCAGCGTCACTAGCGGGAGGGGCACCGGGGAGCTGTTTCTT. It is translated as CSVTSGRGTGELFL.